This T cell receptor beta chain was profiled in a study of T cell responses to AZD1222 COVID-19 vaccine. V was clipped by 4 bases and J by 5 bases, with 17 bases between them. This CDR3 is 15 amino acids long. Germline CDR1 and CDR2: KGHSY and FQNENV. TCRdb's copy holds only in-frame clones and misses some; the assay was immunoSEQ multiplex PCR. The repertoire holds fewer than 110,000 clones, with roughly 91% as singletons. This chain uses TRBV16 with TRBJ1-1; perhaps TRBD1 as D (6 bases). The sequencing here drew on peripheral blood, taken on day 0 of AZD1222 vaccination. This receptor was obtained from an adult in good health. CDR3 loop: CASSRAAPGATEAFF. CDR3 coding DNA: TGTGCCAGCAGCCGGGCGGCCCCGGGGGCGACTGAAGCTTTCTTT.